Below are 16 T cell receptor beta chains sequenced from a single sample in a study of T cell responses to AZD1222 COVID-19 vaccine. Clones were read by immunoSEQ multiplex PCR, and TCRdb kept only the in-frame ones, dropping some. The sample holds some 130,000 clones, roughly 85% seen once. Sequences were derived from peripheral blood, sampled on day 0 of AZD1222 vaccination. The receptors come from an adult in good health.

This clone was counted a single time. The rearrangement joins TRBV7-8 to TRBJ2-5, with D perhaps TRBD2 (5 bases). Trimming removed 3 bases at V and 3 bases at J, with 11 bases between. Germline V gene sequence: CDR1 SGHVS, CDR2 FQNEAQ. The CDR3 runs to 14 residues. The CDR3 is CASSFSEGEETQYF. The CDR3 DNA reads TGTGCCAGCAGCTTTTCAGAGGGCGAAGAGACCCAGTACTTC.

The chain is built from TRBV27 and TRBJ1-2; 12 bases agree with TRBD1. The ends lost 5 bases at V and 7 bases at J; junction bases unmatched: 5. Per the germline V gene, CDR1 is MNHEY and CDR2 is SMNVEV (reference sequence). CDR3 length: 14 amino acids. CDR3 sequence reads: CASSVGTGGRGYTF. CDR3 DNA: TGTGCCAGCAGTGTCGGGACAGGGGGCCGTGGCTACACCTTC.

This clone was seen once. J is TRBJ1-3 and V is TRBV25-1; TRBD1 might be the D (6 bases). The V gene lost 8 bases and the J gene lost 4 bases, with 15 bases spanning the gap. The CDR3 loop spans 14 amino acids. Germline assignment: CDR1 MGHDK and CDR2 SYGVNS. In nucleotides, the CDR3 is TGTGCCAGCTCCGAGGGGGGAGGAGGAAACACCATATATTTT. Protein: CASSEGGGGNTIYF.

This clone was found a few times. The chain links TRBV3-1 (or the pseudogene TRBV3-2) to TRBJ2-1, with TRBD2 as a possible D gene (6 bases). Germline CDR1 LGHDT, CDR2 YNNKEL (reference sequence). The ends were cut back, 1 base at V and 5 bases at J, with 12 bases in the middle. The CDR3 sequence is 15 residues long. CDR3 protein: CASSQVAGIHNEQFF. CDR3 nucleotide sequence: TGTGCCAGCAGCCAAGTGGCGGGGATCCACAATGAGCAGTTCTTC.

The rearrangement joins TRBV2 to TRBJ2-4; D ambiguous. From germline, CDR1 is SNHLY and CDR2 FYNNEI. There are 13 residues in the CDR3. The V and J ends lost 8 bases and 0 bases respectively, with 8 bases between them. The CDR3 here is CASGEEAKNIQYF. As DNA, the CDR3 is TGTGCCAGCGGCGAAGAAGCCAAAAACATTCAGTACTTC.

This chain links TRBV4-2 with TRBJ1-3; D gene uncertain. V was cut by 0 bases and J by 0 bases, with 15 bases left in between. Germline V gene data show CDR1 as LGHNA and CDR2 as YNFKEQ. The CDR3 extends over 18 amino acids. The CDR3 sequence is CASSQDDLKVSSGNTIYF. The CDR3 DNA follows: TGTGCCAGCAGCCAAGATGATTTAAAGGTTAGCTCTGGAAACACCATATATTTT.

The chain links TRBV3-1 (or the pseudogene TRBV3-2) to TRBJ1-1; D not resolved. CDR1 and CDR2 from the germline V gene are LGHDT and YNNKEL (reference sequence). The CDR3 is 13 residues long. The ends were cut back, 2 bases at V and 2 bases at J, with 6 bases in the middle. The CDR3: CASSQSENTEAFF. In DNA form, the CDR3 reads TGTGCCAGCAGCCAATCCGAAAACACTGAAGCTTTCTTT.

This chain links TRBV20-1 with TRBJ1-6; 10 nucleotides align to TRBD1. Germline values: CDR1 DFQATT, CDR2 SNEGSKA (reference sequence). The CDR3 totals 17 residues. The trim removed 3 bases at V and 2 bases at J, leaving 7 bases unmatched. The DNA of the CDR3 is TGCAGTGCTAGTGGTGGACAGGGGGAGGCCTATAATTCACCCCTCCACTTT. Its protein is CSASGGQGEAYNSPLHF.

This rearrangement joins TRBV5-6 to TRBJ1-2; D remains unclear. The ends were cut back, 0 bases at V and 5 bases at J, with 8 bases in the middle. The length of the CDR3 is 13 residues. Per germline, CDR1 SGHDT and CDR2 YYEEEE. CDR3 DNA: TGTGCCAGCAGCTTGGGCCAGCCATATGGCTACACCTTC. This codes for CASSLGQPYGYTF.

V gene TRBV24-1 combines with J gene TRBJ2-7; unclear D gene. Germline loops: CDR1 KGHDR, CDR2 SFDVKD. Trimming took off 5 bases at V and 7 bases at J, with 8 bases between the two ends. CDR3 length: 11 residues. Written as DNA, the CDR3 is TGTGCCACCAGTGCAAAAGGGGAGCAGTACTTC. As protein: CATSAKGEQYF.

The rearrangement joins TRBV18 to TRBJ2-1; D may be TRBD1 (6 bases). V lost 2 bases, J lost 5 bases, and 13 bases lay in between. Germline V lookup: CDR1 KGHSH, CDR2 LQKENI. This CDR3 region has 15 residues. For the CDR3, the DNA is TGTGCCAGCTCACCAACAGTATCAGGGGACAATGAGCAGTTCTTC. Amino acids: CASSPTVSGDNEQFF. Together with reference TRBV18 and TRBJ2-1, the CDR3 gives the full variable domain: NAGVMQNPRHLVRRRGQEARLRCSPMKGHSHVYWYRQLPEEGLKFMVYLQKENIIDESGMPKERFSAEFPKEGPSILRIQQVVRGDSAAYFCASSPTVSGDNEQFFGPGTRLTVL.

The chain combines TRBV28 with TRBJ2-3; D remains ambiguous. The germline V gene encodes CDR1 MDHEN and CDR2 SYDVKM. Trimming took 1 base from V and 8 from J, leaving 10 bases between them. This CDR3 is 13 amino acids long. Written as DNA, the CDR3 is TGTGCCAGCAGTTTATCGGCCCCCGGTACGCAGTATTTT. Residues: CASSLSAPGTQYF.

The chain is built from TRBV7-2 and TRBJ2-7, with TRBD2 identical over 12 bases. The CDR3 runs 18 residues. V gave up 1 base and J gave up 0 bases; unmatched junction bases: 7. CDR1 SGHTA and CDR2 FQGNSA come from the germline V gene. For the CDR3, the DNA is TGTGCCAGCAGCTTAGTGGCTAGCGGGGGGGTGAGCTCCTACGAGCAGTACTTC. As protein: CASSLVASGGVSSYEQYF. Using reference TRBV7-2 and TRBJ2-7 for the parts outside the CDR3, the full variable domain is GAGVSQSPSNKVTEKGKDVELRCDPISGHTALYWYRQSLGQGLEFLIYFQGNSAPDKSGLPSDRFSAERTGGSVSTLTIQRTQQEDSAVYLCASSLVASGGVSSYEQYFGPGTRLTVT.

This chain uses TRBV7-9 with TRBJ1-1, with 7 bases aligning to TRBD1. Germline-derived CDR1 and CDR2 are SEHNR and FQNEAQ (reference sequence). The CDR3 totals 13 residues. The V gene end was trimmed by 5 bases and the J gene end by 3 bases; junction bases not matched to a gene: 3. The CDR3 protein is CASSSQGDTEAFF. In DNA, the CDR3 is TGTGCCAGCAGCAGTCAGGGGGACACTGAAGCTTTCTTT.

This clone was recorded only once. The chain employs TRBV7-2 and TRBJ2-5; 9 bases match TRBD2. The trim removed 2 bases at V and 5 bases at J, leaving 9 bases unmatched. The V gene's germline CDR1 is SGHTA and CDR2 FQGNSA. The length of the CDR3 is 16 residues. CDR3: CASSLQAGLAGETQYF. CDR3 nucleotide sequence: TGTGCCAGCAGCTTACAGGCGGGACTAGCAGGGGAGACCCAGTACTTC.

The chain combines TRBV5-1 with TRBJ2-5; D is undetermined. The germline V gene has CDR1 SGHRS and CDR2 YFSETQ. V was shortened by 6 bases and J by 5 bases, with 17 bases between the two germline ends. CDR3 length equals 14 residues. CDR3: CASKQQASSETQYF. DNA of the CDR3: TGCGCCAGCAAGCAGCAGGCCTCCTCGGAGACCCAGTACTTC.